Presented here are 8 T cell receptor beta chains from one specimen sequenced in a study of CD8+ T cells in alopecia areata. Sequencing relied on a cDNA template that was reverse transcribed from extracted RNA. Some clones are missing from TCRdb's copy, which holds only in-frame ones; the method was immunoSEQ multiplex PCR. This sample has around 140,000 clones; around 49% occur once, and the top ten carry roughly a sixth. Sequenced material: CD8+ T cells sorted from blood, taken at week 0. The receptor set was obtained from a human donor with alopecia areata.

This clone was observed a few times. This chain links TRBV5-4 with TRBJ2-5; 10 bases agree with TRBD2. The germline gives CDR1 SGHNT, CDR2 YYREEE (reference sequence). The junction had 8 bases not matched to a gene; V was cut back by 3 bases and J by 3 bases. The CDR3 runs to 16 residues. The CDR3 DNA is TGTGCCAGCAGCTACCTAGCGGGGGCCCTGGAAGAGACCCAGTACTTC. Protein product: CASSYLAGALEETQYF.

The chain has TRBV27 and TRBJ1-2; D may be TRBD1 (5 bases). CDR3 length: 13 amino acids. Germline CDR1 and CDR2: MNHEY and SMNVEV (reference sequence). The V end was cut by 3 bases, the J end by 3 bases, with 8 bases between. The CDR3 here is CASSFQGDYGYTF. The CDR3 DNA follows: TGTGCCAGCAGTTTCCAGGGCGACTATGGCTACACCTTC.

This clone was counted only a few times. Here the CDR3 reads CSTGQGVVDTQYF. CDR3 in DNA: TGCAGCACCGGGCAGGGAGTAGTAGATACGCAGTATTTT. This chain links TRBV29-1 with TRBJ2-3, with D perhaps TRBD1 or TRBD2 (5 bases each). Between the trimmed V and J ends, which lost 8 bases and 5 bases, there was a span of 17 bases. The CDR3 has 13 residues. Germline V lookup: CDR1 SQVTM, CDR2 ANQGSEA.

The V gene is TRBV30, the J gene TRBJ2-7; D is perhaps TRBD2 (7 bases). The CDR3 runs 14 residues. Trimming pared 0 bases from V and 0 bases from J, leaving 9 bases between. CDR1 is GTSNPN and CDR2 is SVGIG in the germline V gene (reference sequence). The CDR3 protein is CAWSVRGGSYEQYF. CDR3 in DNA: TGTGCCTGGAGTGTAAGGGGGGGCTCCTACGAGCAGTACTTC.

The chain links TRBV6-5 to TRBJ1-1, with TRBD1 identical over 9 bases. Germline V CDR1 and CDR2: MNHEY, SVGAGI. Trimming at V came to 5 bases and at J to 0 bases, leaving 1 base not matched to a gene. There are 14 residues in the CDR3. CDR3 DNA: TGTGCCAGCAGTCGGGACAGGGTGAACACTGAAGCTTTCTTT. Translating gives CASSRDRVNTEAFF.

The chain is built from TRBV4-1 and TRBJ1-4; tentatively, D is TRBD1 (5 bases). CDR1 MGHRA and CDR2 YSYEKL come from the germline V gene. The CDR3 consists of 15 residues. The V end lost 2 bases, the J end lost 1 base, and 8 bases lay between the germline ends. The CDR3: CASSQQGGTNEKLFF. The CDR3 nucleotides are TGCGCCAGCAGCCAACAGGGCGGAACTAATGAAAAACTGTTTTTT.

This clone was observed at least ten times. The rearrangement joins TRBV2 to TRBJ1-6, with TRBD1 matching over 12 bases. V dropped 5 bases and J dropped 10; count of bases not matched to a gene: 9. The CDR3 sequence is 16 residues long. Germline CDR1 SNHLY, CDR2 FYNNEI. CDR3 coding DNA: TGTGCCAGCAGTTTCCGGGACAGGGGGCATAGATCACCCCTCCACTTT. Its protein is CASSFRDRGHRSPLHF.

The V call is TRBV7-8, the J call TRBJ1-6; D is ambiguous. Germline V CDR1 and CDR2: SGHVS, FQNEAQ. V shed 1 base and J shed 5 bases, with 9 bases lying between them. The CDR3 consists of 15 residues. The CDR3 loop reads CASSLETPHNSPLHF. As DNA, the CDR3 is TGTGCCAGCAGCTTAGAGACACCGCATAATTCACCCCTCCACTTT. Complete variable domain (other parts from reference TRBV7-8 and TRBJ1-6): GAGVSQSPRYKVAKRGQDVALRCDPISGHVSLFWYQQALGQGPEFLTYFQNEAQLDKSGLPSDRFFAERPEGSVSTLKIQRTQQEDSAVYLCASSLETPHNSPLHFGNGTRLTVT.